This T cell receptor beta chain was sequenced for a study of blood T cell repertoires in COVID-19. Study summary: Specimens from acute and convalescent COVID-19 originated in the United States, Italy and Spain. PBMCs, B-cell-depleted T cells, or T cells were the source of the cDNA or gDNA that made up the material.

Methods used by the authors: Estimated nucleated cell counts came from reference gene primer amplification. Using immunoSEQ multiplex PCR, the repertoire was profiled, and TCRdb retains in-frame clones only, with some absent. That table is the source of V, J and clone size, and D and trimming were worked out from the DNA. The sample includes a few hundred thousand clones, around 84% of them seen just once. Participant-given clinical history determined each cohort assignment. With 6 bases clipped from V and 8 bases from J, the junction kept 4 bases outside the gene matches. The CDR3 has 12 amino acids. From germline, CDR1 is LNHDA and CDR2 SQIVND (reference sequence).

This clonotype was sampled from a man aged 25-45 years with acute COVID-19. Sequences were obtained from PBMCs or T cells enriched from blood (not recorded which). The chain uses TRBV19 and TRBJ2-1, with TRBD1 identical over 7 bases. The CDR3 is CASSKTGYEQFF. CDR3 nucleotides: TGTGCCAGTAGCAAGACAGGGTATGAGCAGTTCTTC.